This TCR beta chain was retrieved from a study of OX40 agonist ivuxolimab in advanced cancers. Study results and caveats: Expanded clones tended on average to be more numerous among CD8+ T cells than CD4+. Doses of 0.1 to 3.0 mg/kg were accompanied by clonal expansion of CD4+ and CD8+ blood T cells by week 6.

Blood draws occurred at baseline, cycle 4 day 1, and cycle 7 day 1. Germline V gene sequence: CDR1 SGHTA, CDR2 FQGTGA. After removal of 3 bases from V and 4 bases from J, the junction contained 4 bases not matched to a gene. This CDR3 contains 14 residues. The method was immunoSEQ multiplex PCR; TCRdb's version includes in-frame clones alone and lacks a portion of them. This sample has about 20,000 clones, with 80% to 90% found just once. To note about this clone: Its antigen is unknown.

Sequenced material: CD4+ or CD8+ T cells sorted from blood, taken in a trial of the OX40 agonist ivuxolimab. This receptor was obtained from an adult with an advanced solid tumor such as melanoma, head and neck, liver or kidney cancer. The chain joins TRBV7-3 to TRBJ2-3; 7 nucleotides line up with TRBD1. CDR3 DNA: TGTGCCAGCAGCTTGACAGGGTCGGCAGATACGCAGTATTTT. This sequence encodes CASSLTGSADTQYF.